The sample holds many counts of the clone carrying this T cell receptor beta chain. Its antigen is still unknown. TCRdb re-derived calls from the 5' RACE reads in MiXCR, one entry per CDR3 protein. The data hold hundreds of thousands of distinct CDR3 sequences, with 8.6% observed a single time. This record belongs to a study of CD8 T cells in ankylosing spondylitis. J gave up 0 bases and V 2 bases, and 7 bases lay outside the gene matches. The CDR3 is 16 amino acids. CDR1 is MDHEN, CDR2 SYDVKM, per germline. The study, taken as a whole, reports: Matched ankylosing spondylitis synovial fluid reportedly contained a significantly enriched population of disease-linked clones. Some of the motif variants had earlier been found in reactive arthritis patients' fluid and blood. One TCR beta motif, made up of eight highly homologous variants, appeared characteristic of ankylosing spondylitis blood.

Sequencing used blood, either unsorted or a sorted T cell fraction (not recorded which). The TCR sequence derives from a male donor with ankylosing spondylitis or in good health (not recorded which). The rearrangement links TRBV28 to TRBJ2-7; 7 bases line up with TRBD1. The DNA of the CDR3 is TGTGCCAGCAGTTTAGGGACAGCTTCGATCTCCTACGAGCAGTACTTC. Translated, it gives CASSLGTASISYEQYF.